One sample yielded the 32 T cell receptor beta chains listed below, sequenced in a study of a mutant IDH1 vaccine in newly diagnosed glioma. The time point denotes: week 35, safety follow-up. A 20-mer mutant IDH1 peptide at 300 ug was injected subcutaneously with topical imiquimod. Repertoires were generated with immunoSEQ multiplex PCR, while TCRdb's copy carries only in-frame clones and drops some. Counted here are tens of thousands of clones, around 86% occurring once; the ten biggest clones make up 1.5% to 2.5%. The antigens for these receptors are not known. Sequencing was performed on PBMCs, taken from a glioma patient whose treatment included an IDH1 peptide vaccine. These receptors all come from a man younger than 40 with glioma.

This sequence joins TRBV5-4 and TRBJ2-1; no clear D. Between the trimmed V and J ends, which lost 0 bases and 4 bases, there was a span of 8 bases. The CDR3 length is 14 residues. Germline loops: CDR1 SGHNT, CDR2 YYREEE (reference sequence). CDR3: CASSLVAGYNEQFF. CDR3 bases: TGTGCCAGCAGCTTGGTTGCCGGGTACAATGAGCAGTTCTTC.

Written as DNA, the CDR3 is TGTGCCAGCAGTGCAGGACAGGGCTCCTACGAGCAGTACTTC. The encoded protein is CASSAGQGSYEQYF. This rearrangement joins TRBV2 to TRBJ2-7; 8 nucleotides align to TRBD1. The CDR3 runs 14 residues. Germline trimming cut 4 bases from V and 0 bases from J; bases unmatched to any gene: 2. The germline V gene has CDR1 SNHLY and CDR2 FYNNEI.

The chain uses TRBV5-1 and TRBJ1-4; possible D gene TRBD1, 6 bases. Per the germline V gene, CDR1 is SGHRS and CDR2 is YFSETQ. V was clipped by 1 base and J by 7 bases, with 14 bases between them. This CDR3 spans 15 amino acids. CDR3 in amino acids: CASSLTGISSEKLFF. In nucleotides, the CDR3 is TGCGCCAGCAGCTTGACAGGGATCAGCAGTGAAAAACTGTTTTTT.

The CDR3 loop reads CAWSYDSADRYNSPLHF. DNA for the CDR3: TGTGCCTGGAGTTACGACAGTGCCGATAGGTATAATTCACCCCTCCACTTT. V and J are TRBV30 and TRBJ1-6, with D possibly TRBD1 on 5 matching bases. This CDR3 comprises 17 residues. CDR1 is GTSNPN and CDR2 is SVGIG in the germline V gene (reference sequence). Trimming took off 2 bases at V and 4 bases at J, with 18 bases between the two ends.

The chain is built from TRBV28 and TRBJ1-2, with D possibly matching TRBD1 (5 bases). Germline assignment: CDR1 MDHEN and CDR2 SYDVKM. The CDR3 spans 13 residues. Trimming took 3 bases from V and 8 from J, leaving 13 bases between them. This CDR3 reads CASSLSGAPGYTF. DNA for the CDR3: TGTGCCAGCAGTTTGAGCGGGGCGCCCGGCTACACCTTC.

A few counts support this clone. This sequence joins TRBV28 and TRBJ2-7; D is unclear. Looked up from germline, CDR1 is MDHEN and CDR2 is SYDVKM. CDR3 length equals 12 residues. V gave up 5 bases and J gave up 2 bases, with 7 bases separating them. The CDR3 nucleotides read TGTGCCAGCAGTCCCTCCCCCTACGAGCAGTACTTC. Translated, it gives CASSPSPYEQYF.

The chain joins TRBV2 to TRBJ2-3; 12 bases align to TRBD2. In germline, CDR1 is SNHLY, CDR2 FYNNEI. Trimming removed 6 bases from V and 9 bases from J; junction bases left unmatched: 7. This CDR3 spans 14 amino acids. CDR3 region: CASRVPSGGATQYF. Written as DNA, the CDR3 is TGTGCCAGCAGGGTACCTAGCGGGGGGGCCACGCAGTATTTT.

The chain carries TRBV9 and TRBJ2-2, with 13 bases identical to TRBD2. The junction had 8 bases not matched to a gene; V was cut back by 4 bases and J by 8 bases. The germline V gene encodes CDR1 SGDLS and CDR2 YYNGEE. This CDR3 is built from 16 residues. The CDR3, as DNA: TGTGCCAGCAGCCTGACTAGCGGGGGGTACCAAGGGGAGCTGTTTTTT. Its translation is CASSLTSGGYQGELFF.

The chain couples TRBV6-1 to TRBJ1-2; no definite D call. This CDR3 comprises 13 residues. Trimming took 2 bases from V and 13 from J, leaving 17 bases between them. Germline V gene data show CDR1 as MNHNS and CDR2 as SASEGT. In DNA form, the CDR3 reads TGTGCCAGCAGTGAAACGTTAGGGTTGGATACCACCTTC. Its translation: CASSETLGLDTTF.

The CDR3 protein is CATTEDRVSNQPQHF. The DNA for the CDR3 is TGTGCCACTACCGAAGACAGGGTCAGCAATCAGCCCCAGCATTTT. This rearrangement joins TRBV2 to TRBJ1-5; 7 bases agree with TRBD1. The CDR3 contains 15 residues. Germline trimming cut 10 bases from V and 1 base from J; bases unmatched to any gene: 10. In germline, CDR1 is SNHLY, CDR2 FYNNEI.

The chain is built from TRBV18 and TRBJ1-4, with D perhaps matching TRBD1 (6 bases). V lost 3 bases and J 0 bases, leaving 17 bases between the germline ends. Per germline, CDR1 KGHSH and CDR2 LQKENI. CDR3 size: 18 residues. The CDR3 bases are TGTGCCAGCTCACCTCGCCGGTGGACAGACCCAACTAATGAAAAACTGTTTTTT. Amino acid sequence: CASSPRRWTDPTNEKLFF. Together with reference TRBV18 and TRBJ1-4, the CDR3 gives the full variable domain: NAGVMQNPRHLVRRRGQEARLRCSPMKGHSHVYWYRQLPEEGLKFMVYLQKENIIDESGMPKERFSAEFPKEGPSILRIQQVVRGDSAAYFCASSPRRWTDPTNEKLFFGSGTQLSVL.

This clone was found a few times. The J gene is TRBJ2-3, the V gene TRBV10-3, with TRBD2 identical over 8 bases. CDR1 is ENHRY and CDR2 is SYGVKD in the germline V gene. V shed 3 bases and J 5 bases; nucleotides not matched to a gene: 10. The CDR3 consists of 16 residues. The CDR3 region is CAISERASGRKDTQYF. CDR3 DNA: TGTGCCATCAGTGAAAGGGCTAGCGGGCGTAAAGATACGCAGTATTTT.

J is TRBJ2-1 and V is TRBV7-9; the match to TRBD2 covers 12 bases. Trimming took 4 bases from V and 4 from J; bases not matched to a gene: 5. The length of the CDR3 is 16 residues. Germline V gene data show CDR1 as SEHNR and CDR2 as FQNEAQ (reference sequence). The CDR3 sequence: CASSSRTSGKYNEQFF. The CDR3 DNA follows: TGTGCCAGCAGCTCCCGGACTAGCGGGAAATACAATGAGCAGTTCTTC.

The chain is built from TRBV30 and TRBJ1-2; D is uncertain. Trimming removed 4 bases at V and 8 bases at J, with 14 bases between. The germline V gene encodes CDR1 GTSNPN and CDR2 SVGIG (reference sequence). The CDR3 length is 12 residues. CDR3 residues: CAWTVRGRGYTF. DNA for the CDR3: TGTGCCTGGACCGTACGGGGTCGCGGCTACACCTTC.

Here the CDR3 reads CASSQAGYNEQFF. CDR3 DNA: TGTGCCAGCAGTCAGGCGGGATACAATGAGCAGTTCTTC. The chain is built from TRBV27 and TRBJ2-1, with TRBD2 as a possible D gene (6 bases). This CDR3 is 13 amino acids long. Germline loops: CDR1 MNHEY, CDR2 SMNVEV (reference sequence). Trimming took off 5 bases at V and 4 bases at J, with 9 bases between the two ends.

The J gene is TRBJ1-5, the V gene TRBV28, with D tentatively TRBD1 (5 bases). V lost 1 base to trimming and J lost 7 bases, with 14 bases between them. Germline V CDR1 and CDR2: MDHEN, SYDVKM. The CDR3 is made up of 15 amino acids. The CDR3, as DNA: TGTGCCAGCAGTTTATCCACAGGTCTCCCCCAGCCCCAGCATTTT. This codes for CASSLSTGLPQPQHF.

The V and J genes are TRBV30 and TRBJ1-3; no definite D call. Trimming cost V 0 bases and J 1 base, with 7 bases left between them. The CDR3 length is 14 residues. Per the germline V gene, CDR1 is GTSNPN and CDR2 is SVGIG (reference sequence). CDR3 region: CAWSVGGSGNTIYF. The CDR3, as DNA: TGTGCCTGGAGTGTAGGCGGATCTGGAAACACCATATATTTT.

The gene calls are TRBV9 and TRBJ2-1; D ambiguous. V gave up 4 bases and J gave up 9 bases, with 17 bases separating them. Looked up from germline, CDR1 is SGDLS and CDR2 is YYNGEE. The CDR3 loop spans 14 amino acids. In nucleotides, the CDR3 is TGTGCCAGCAGCCCGAATACCGAGAATTCTGAGCAGTTCTTC. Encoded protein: CASSPNTENSEQFF.

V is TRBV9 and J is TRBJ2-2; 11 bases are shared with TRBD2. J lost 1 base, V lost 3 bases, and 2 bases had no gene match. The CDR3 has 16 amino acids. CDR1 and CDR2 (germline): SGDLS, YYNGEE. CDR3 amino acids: CASSALAGGNTGELFF. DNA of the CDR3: TGTGCCAGCAGCGCCCTAGCGGGAGGGAACACCGGGGAGCTGTTTTTT. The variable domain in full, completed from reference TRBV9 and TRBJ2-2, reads DSGVTQTPKHLITATGQRVTLRCSPRSGDLSVYWYQQSLDQGLQFLIQYYNGEERAKGNILERFSAQQFPDLHSELNLSSLELGDSALYFCASSALAGGNTGELFFGEGSRLTVL.

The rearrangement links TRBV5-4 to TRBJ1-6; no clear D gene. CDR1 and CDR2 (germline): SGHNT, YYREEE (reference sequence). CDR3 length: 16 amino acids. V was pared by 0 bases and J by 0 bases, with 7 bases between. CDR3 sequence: CASSLEGFSYNSPLHF. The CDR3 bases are TGTGCCAGCAGCTTGGAGGGATTCTCCTATAATTCACCCCTCCACTTT.

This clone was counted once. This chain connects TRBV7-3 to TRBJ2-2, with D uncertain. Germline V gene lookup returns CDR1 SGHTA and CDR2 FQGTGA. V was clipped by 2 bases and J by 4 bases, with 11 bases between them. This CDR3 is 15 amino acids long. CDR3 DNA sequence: TGTGCCAGCAGCTTAGGGCCCGCCGGCACCGGGGAGCTGTTTTTT. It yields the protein CASSLGPAGTGELFF.

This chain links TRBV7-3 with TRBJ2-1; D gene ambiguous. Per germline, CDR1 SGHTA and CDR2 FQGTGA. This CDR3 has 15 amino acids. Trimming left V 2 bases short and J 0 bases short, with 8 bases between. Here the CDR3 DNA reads TGTGCCAGCAGCTTACAGAGTAGCTCCTACAATGAGCAGTTCTTC. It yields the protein CASSLQSSSYNEQFF.

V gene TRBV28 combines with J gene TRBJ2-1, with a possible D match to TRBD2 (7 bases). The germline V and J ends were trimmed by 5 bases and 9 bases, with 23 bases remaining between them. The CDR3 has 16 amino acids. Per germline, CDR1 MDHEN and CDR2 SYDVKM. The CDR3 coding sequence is TGTGCCAGCAGTGCACCCCGTGGGGTAGGGGGGGGTGAGCAGTTCTTC. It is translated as CASSAPRGVGGGEQFF.

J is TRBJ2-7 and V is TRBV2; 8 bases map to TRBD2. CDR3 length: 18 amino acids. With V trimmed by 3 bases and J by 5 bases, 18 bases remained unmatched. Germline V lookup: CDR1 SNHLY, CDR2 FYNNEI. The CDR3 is CASSEGPLVGSGIDEQYF. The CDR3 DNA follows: TGTGCCAGCAGTGAGGGCCCCCTAGTGGGTAGCGGGATAGACGAGCAGTACTTC.

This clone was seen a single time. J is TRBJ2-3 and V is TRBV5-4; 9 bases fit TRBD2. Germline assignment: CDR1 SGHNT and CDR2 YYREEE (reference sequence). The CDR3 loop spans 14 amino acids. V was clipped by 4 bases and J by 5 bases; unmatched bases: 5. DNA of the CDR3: TGTGCCAGCAGCCGGACTAGCGACCAAGATACGCAGTATTTT. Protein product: CASSRTSDQDTQYF. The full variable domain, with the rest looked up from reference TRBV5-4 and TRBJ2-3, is ETGVTQSPTHLIKTRGQQVTLRCSSQSGHNTVSWYQQALGQGPQFIFQYYREEENGRGNFPPRFSGLQFPNYSSELNVNALELDDSALYLCASSRTSDQDTQYFGPGTRLTVL.

CDR3 DNA sequence: TGCGCCAGCAGCTTGGCAGGCAGCCTGAACACTGAAGCTTTCTTT. Translating gives CASSLAGSLNTEAFF. The rearrangement links TRBV5-1 to TRBJ1-1, with unresolved D. Germline V gene sequence: CDR1 SGHRS, CDR2 YFSETQ. The V and J ends lost 0 bases and 0 bases respectively, with 9 bases between them. This CDR3 comprises 15 residues.

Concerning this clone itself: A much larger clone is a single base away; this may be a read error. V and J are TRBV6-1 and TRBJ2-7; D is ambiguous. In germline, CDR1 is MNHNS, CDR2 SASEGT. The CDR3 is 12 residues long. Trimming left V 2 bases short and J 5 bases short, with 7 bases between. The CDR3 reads CASSEHSHEQYF. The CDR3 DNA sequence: TGTGCCAGCAGTGAACATTCCCACGAGCAGTACTTC.

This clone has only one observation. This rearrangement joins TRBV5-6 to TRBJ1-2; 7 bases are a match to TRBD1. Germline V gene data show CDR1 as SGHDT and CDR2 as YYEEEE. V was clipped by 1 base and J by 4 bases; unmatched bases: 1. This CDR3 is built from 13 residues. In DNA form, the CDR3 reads TGTGCCAGCAGCTTGACAGGGGCCTATGGCTACACCTTC. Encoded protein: CASSLTGAYGYTF.

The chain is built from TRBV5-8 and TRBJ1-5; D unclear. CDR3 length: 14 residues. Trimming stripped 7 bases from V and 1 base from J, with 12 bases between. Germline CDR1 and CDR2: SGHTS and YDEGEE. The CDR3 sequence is CASSTLHSNQPQHF. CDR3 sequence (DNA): TGTGCCAGCTCCACCCTACACAGCAATCAGCCCCAGCATTTT.

Here the CDR3 DNA reads TGCGCCAGCAGTGTCCGGGGGAGCACAGATACGCAGTATTTT. Translated: CASSVRGSTDTQYF. The V call is TRBV10-2, the J call TRBJ2-3; perhaps TRBD2 as D (6 bases). Trimming shortened V by 4 bases and J by 0 bases, and 8 bases separated the two germline ends. Germline V gene lookup returns CDR1 WSHSY and CDR2 SAAADI. The CDR3 has 14 residues.

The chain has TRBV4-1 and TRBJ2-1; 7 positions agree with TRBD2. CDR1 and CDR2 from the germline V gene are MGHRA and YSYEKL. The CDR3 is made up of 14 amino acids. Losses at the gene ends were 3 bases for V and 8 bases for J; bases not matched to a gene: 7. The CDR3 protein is CASSHRTSLDEQFF. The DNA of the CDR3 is TGCGCCAGCAGCCACCGGACTAGTCTCGATGAGCAGTTCTTC.

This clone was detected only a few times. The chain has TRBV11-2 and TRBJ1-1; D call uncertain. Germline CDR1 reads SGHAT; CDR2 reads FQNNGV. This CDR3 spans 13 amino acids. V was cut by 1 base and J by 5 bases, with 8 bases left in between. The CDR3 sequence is CASSLARVTEAFF. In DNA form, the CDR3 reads TGTGCCAGCAGCTTAGCGCGGGTTACTGAAGCTTTCTTT. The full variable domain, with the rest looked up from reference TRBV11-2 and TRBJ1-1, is EAGVAQSPRYKIIEKRQSVAFWCNPISGHATLYWYQQILGQGPKLLIQFQNNGVVDDSQLPKDRFSAERLKGVDSTLKIQPAKLEDSAVYLCASSLARVTEAFFGQGTRLTVV.